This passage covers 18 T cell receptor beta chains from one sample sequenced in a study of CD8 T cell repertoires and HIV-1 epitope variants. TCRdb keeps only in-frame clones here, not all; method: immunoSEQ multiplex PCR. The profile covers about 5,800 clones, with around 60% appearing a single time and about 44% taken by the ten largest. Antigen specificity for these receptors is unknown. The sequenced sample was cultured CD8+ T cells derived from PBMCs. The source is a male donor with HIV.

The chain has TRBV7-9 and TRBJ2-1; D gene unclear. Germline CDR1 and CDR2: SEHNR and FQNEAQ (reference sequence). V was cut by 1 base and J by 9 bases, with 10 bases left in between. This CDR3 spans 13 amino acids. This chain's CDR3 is CASSLDGASEQFF. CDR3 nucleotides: TGTGCCAGCAGCTTAGACGGTGCCAGTGAGCAGTTCTTC.

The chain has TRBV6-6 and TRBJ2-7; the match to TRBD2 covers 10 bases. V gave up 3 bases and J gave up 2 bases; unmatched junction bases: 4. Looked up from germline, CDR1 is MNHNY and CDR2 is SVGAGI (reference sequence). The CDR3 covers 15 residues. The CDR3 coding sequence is TGTGCCAGCAGTTATCTAGCGGGAGAACCCTACGAGCAGTACTTC. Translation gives CASSYLAGEPYEQYF.

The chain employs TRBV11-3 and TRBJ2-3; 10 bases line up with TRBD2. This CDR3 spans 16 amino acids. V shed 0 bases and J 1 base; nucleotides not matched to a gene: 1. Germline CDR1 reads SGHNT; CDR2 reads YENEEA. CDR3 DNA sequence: TGTGCCAGCAGCTTAGATGGGACTAGCGGCACAGATACGCAGTATTTT. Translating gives CASSLDGTSGTDTQYF.

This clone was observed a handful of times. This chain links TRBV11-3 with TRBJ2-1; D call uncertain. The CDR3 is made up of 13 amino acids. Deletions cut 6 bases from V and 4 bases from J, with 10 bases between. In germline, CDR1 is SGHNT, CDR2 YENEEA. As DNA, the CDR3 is TGTGCCAGCAGTTTCCGGTCGTACAATGAGCAGTTCTTC. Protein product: CASSFRSYNEQFF. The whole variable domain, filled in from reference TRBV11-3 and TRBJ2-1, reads EAGVVQSPRYKIIEKKQPVAFWCNPISGHNTLYWYLQNLGQGPELLIRYENEEAVDDSQLPKDRFSAERLKGVDSTLKIQPAELGDSAVYLCASSFRSYNEQFFGPGTRLTVL.

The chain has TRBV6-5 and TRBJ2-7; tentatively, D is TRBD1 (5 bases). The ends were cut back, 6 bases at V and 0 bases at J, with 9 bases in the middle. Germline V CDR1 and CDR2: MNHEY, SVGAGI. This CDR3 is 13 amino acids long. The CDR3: CASSFQGSYEQYF. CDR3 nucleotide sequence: TGTGCCAGCAGCTTTCAGGGCTCCTACGAGCAGTACTTC.

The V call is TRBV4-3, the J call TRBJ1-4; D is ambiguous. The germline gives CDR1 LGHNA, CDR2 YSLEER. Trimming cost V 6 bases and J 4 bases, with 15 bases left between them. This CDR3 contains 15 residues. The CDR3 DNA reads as TGCGCCAGCAGTTCCTTCGAGGCTGGTAATGAAAAACTGTTTTTT. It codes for CASSSFEAGNEKLFF.

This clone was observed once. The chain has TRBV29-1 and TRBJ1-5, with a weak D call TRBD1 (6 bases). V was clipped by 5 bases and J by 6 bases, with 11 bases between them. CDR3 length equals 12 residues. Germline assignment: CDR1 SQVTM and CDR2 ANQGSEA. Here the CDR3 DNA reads TGCAGCGTTCAGGGGCTCGGTCAGCCCCAGCATTTT. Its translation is CSVQGLGQPQHF.

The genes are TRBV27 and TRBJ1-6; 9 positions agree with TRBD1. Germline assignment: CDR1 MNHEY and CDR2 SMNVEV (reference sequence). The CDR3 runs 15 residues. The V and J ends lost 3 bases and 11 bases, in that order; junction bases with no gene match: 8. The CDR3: CASSFQTGTGTPLHF. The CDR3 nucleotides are TGTGCCAGCAGTTTCCAAACCGGGACAGGGACACCCCTCCACTTT.

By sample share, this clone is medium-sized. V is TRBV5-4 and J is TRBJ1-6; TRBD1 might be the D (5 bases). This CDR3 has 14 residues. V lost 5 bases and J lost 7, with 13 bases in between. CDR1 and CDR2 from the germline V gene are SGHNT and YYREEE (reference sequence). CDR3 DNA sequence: TGTGCCAGCAGTTTCAGGGAGGGGAATTCACCCCTCCACTTT. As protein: CASSFREGNSPLHF. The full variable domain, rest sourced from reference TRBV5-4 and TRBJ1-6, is ETGVTQSPTHLIKTRGQQVTLRCSSQSGHNTVSWYQQALGQGPQFIFQYYREEENGRGNFPPRFSGLQFPNYSSELNVNALELDDSALYLCASSFREGNSPLHFGNGTRLTVT.

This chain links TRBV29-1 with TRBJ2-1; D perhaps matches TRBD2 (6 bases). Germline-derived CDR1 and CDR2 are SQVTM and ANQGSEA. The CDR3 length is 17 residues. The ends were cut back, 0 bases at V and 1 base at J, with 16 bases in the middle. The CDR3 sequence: CSVEDVFGGASYNEQFF. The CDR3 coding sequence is TGCAGCGTTGAAGATGTTTTCGGGGGTGCGTCCTACAATGAGCAGTTCTTC.

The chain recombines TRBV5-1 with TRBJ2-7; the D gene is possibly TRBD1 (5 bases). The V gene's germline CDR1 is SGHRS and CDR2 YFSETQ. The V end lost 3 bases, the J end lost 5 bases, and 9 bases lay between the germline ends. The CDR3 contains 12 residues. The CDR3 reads CASSSQGNEQYF. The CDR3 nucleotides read TGCGCCAGCAGCTCCCAGGGAAACGAGCAGTACTTC. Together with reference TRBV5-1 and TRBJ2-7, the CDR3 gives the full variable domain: KAGVTQTPRYLIKTRGQQVTLSCSPISGHRSVSWYQQTPGQGLQFLFEYFSETQRNKGNFPGRFSGRQFSNSRSEMNVSTLELGDSALYLCASSSQGNEQYFGPGTRLTVT.

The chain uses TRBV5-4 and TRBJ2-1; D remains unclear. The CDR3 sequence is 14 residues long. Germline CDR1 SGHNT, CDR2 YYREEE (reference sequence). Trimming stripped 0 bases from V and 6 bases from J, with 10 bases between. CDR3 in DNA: TGTGCCAGCAGCTTGGACGGTTTTGGCAATGAGCAGTTCTTC. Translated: CASSLDGFGNEQFF.

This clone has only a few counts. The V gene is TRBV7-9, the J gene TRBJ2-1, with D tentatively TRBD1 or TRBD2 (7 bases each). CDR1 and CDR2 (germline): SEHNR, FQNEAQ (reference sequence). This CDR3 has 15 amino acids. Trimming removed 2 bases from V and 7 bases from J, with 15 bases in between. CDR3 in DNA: TGTGCCAGCAGCTTATCTCTTCAGGGGGGGAATGAGCAGTTCTTC. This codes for CASSLSLQGGNEQFF.

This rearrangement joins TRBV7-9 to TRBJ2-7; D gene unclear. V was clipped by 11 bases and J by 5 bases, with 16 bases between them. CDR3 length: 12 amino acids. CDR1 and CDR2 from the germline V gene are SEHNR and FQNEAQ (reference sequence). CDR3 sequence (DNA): TGTGCCTCTGCGGCCAATGTCAACGAGCAGTACTTC. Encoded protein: CASAANVNEQYF.

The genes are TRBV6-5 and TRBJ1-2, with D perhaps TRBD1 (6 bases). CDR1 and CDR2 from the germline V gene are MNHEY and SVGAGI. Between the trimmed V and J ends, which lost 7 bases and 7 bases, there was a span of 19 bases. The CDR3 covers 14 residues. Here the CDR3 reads CASMVGAGARGYTF. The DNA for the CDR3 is TGTGCCAGCATGGTTGGGGCAGGGGCGCGTGGCTACACCTTC.

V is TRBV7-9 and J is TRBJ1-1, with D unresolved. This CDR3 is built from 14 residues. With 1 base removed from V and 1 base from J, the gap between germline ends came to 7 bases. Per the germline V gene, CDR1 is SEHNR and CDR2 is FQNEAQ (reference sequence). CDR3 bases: TGTGCCAGCAGCTTAGACGTAGAGAACACTGAAGCTTTCTTT. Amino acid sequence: CASSLDVENTEAFF.

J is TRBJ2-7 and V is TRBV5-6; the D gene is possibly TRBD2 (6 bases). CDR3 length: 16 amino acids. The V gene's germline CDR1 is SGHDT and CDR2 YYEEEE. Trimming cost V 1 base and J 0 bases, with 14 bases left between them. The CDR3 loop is CASSLNRGISSYEQYF. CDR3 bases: TGTGCCAGCAGCTTGAACCGCGGGATAAGCTCCTACGAGCAGTACTTC.

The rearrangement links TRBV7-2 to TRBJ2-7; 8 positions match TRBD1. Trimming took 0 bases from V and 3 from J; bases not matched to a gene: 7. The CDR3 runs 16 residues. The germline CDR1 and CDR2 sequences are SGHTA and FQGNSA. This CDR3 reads CASSLAETGVVYEQYF. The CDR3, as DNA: TGTGCCAGCAGCTTAGCGGAGACAGGGGTGGTCTACGAGCAGTACTTC.